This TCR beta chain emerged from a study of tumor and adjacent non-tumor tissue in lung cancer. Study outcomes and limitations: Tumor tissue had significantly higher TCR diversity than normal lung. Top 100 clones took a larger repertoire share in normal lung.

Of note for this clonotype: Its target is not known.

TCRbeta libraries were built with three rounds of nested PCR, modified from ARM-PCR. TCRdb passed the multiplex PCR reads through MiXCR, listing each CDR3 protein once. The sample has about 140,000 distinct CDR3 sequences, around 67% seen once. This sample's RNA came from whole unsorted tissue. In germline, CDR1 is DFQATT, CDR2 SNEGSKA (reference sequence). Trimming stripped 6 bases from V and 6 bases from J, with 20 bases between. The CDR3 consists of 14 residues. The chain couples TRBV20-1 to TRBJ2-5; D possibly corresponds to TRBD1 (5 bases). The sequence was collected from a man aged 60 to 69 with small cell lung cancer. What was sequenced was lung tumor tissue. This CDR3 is CSAMDPRQQKTQYF. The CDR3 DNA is TGCAGTGCGATGGATCCCCGACAGCAAAAGACCCAGTACTTC.